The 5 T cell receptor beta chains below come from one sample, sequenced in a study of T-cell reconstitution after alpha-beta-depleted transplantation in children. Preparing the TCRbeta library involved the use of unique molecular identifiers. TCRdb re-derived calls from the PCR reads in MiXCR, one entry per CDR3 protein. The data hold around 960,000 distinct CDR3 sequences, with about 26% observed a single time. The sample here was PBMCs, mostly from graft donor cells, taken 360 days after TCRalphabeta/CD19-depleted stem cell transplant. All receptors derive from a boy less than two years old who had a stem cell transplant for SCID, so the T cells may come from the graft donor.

Here the CDR3 reads CAISGVPGLTEAFF. The CDR3 DNA sequence: TGTGCCATCAGTGGAGTCCCGGGACTGACTGAAGCTTTCTTT. The chain uses TRBV10-3 and TRBJ1-1, with D tentatively TRBD1 (5 bases). The CDR3 loop spans 14 amino acids. V was cut by 4 bases and J by 5 bases, with 14 bases left in between. The germline gives CDR1 ENHRY, CDR2 SYGVKD.

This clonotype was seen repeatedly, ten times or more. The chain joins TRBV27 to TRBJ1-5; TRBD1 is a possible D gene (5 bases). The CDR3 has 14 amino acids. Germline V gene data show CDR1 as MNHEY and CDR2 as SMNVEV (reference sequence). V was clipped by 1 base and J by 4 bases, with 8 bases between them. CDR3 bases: TGTGCCAGCAGTTTATGGCAGGGTAATCAGCCCCAGCATTTT. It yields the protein CASSLWQGNQPQHF.

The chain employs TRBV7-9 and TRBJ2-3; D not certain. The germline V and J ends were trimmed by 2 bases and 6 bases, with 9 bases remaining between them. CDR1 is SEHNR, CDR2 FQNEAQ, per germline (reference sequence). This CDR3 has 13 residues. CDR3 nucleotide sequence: TGTGCCAGCAGCTTACGACATGGGGATACGCAGTATTTT. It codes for CASSLRHGDTQYF.

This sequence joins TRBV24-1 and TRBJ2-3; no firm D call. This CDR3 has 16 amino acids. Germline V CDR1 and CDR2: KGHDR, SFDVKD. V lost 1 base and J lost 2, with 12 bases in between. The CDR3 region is CATSDFARASTDTQYF. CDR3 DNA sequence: TGTGCCACCAGTGATTTCGCCCGGGCCTCCACAGATACGCAGTATTTT.

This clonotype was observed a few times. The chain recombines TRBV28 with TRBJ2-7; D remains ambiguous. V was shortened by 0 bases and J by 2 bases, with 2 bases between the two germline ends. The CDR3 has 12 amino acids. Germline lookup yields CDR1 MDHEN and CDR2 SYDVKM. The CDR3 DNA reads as TGTGCCAGCAGTTTATGGCCCTACGAGCAGTACTTC. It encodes CASSLWPYEQYF.